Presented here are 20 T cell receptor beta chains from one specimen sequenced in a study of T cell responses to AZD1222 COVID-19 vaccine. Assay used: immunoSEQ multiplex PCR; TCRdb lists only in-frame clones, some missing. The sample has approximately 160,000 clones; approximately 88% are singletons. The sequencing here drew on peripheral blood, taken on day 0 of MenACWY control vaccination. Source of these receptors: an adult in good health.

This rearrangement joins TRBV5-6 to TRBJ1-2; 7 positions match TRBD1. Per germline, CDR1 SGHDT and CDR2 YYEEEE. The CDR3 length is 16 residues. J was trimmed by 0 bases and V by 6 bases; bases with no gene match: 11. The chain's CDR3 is CASTPQGDRANYGYTF. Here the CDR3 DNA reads TGTGCCAGCACCCCCCAGGGGGACAGAGCTAACTATGGCTACACCTTC.

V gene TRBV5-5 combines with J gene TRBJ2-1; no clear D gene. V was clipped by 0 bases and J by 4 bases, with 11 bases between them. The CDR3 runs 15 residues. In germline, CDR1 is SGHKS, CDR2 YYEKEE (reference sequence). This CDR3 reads CASSLVSAIYNEQFF. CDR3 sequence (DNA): TGTGCCAGCAGCTTGGTTTCAGCCATTTACAATGAGCAGTTCTTC.

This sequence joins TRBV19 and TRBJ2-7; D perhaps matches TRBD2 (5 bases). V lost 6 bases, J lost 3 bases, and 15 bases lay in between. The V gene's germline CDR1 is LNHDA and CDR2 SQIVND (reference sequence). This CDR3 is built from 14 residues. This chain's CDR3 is CASRNPGLYYEQYF. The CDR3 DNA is TGTGCCAGTAGAAATCCCGGACTCTACTACGAGCAGTACTTC.

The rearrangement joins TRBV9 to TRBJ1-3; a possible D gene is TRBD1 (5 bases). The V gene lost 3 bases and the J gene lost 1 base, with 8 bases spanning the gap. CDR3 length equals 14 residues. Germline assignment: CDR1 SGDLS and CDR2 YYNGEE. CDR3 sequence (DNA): TGTGCCAGCAGCGCCGGGACTTCTGGAAACACCATATATTTT. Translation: CASSAGTSGNTIYF.

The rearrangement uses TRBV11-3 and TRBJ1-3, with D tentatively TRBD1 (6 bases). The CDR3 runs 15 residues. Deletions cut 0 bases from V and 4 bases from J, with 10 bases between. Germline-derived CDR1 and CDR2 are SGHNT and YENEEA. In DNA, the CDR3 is TGTGCCAGCAGCTTAGACACCGGGACAGGAAACACCATATATTTT. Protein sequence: CASSLDTGTGNTIYF.

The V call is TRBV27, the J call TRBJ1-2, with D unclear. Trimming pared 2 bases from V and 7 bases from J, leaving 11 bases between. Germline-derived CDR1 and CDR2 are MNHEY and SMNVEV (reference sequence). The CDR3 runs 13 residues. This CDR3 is CASSLIGDPGYTF. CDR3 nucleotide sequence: TGTGCCAGCAGTTTAATCGGAGACCCTGGCTACACCTTC.

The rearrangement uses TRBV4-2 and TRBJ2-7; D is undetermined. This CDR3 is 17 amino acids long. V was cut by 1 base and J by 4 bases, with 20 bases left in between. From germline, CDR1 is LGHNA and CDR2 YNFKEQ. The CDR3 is CASSQALVGSDRYEQYF. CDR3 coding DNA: TGTGCCAGCAGCCAAGCCTTAGTTGGCAGTGATAGGTACGAGCAGTACTTC.

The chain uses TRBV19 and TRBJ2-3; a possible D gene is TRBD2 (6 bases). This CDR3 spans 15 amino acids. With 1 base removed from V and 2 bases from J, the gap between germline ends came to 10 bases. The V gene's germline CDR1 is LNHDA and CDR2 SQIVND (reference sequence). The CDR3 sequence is CASSIGGGDTDTQYF. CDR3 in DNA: TGTGCCAGTAGTATAGGAGGCGGGGACACAGATACGCAGTATTTT.

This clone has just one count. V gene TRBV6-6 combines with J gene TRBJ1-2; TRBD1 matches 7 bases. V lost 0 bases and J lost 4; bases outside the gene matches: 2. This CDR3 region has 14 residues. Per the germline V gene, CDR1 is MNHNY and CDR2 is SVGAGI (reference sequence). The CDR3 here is CASSYSGTAYGYTF. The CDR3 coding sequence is TGTGCCAGCAGTTACTCAGGGACAGCCTATGGCTACACCTTC.

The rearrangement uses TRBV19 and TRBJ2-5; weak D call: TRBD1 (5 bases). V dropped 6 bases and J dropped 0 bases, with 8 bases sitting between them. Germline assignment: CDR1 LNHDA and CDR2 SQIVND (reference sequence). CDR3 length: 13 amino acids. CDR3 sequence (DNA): TGTGCCAGTAGCCGACAGCACCAAGAGACCCAGTACTTC. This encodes CASSRQHQETQYF.

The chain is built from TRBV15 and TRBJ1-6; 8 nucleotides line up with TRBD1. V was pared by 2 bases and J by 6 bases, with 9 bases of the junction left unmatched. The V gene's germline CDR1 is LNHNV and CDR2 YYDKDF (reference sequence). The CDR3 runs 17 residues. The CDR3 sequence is CATSRSGGPIPNSPLHF. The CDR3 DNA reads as TGTGCCACCAGCAGATCAGGGGGCCCTATACCTAATTCACCCCTCCACTTT.

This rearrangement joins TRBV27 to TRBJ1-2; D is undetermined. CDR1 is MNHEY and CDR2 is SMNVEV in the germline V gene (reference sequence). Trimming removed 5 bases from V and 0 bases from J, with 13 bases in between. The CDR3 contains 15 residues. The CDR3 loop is CASSVRAPANYGYTF. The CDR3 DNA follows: TGTGCCAGCAGTGTCCGGGCCCCAGCTAACTATGGCTACACCTTC.

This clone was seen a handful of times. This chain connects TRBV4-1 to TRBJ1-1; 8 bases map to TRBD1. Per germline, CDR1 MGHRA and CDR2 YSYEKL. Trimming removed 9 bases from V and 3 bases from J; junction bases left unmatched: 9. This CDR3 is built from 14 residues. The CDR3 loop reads CASQGAVGYTEAFF. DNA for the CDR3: TGCGCCAGTCAGGGGGCGGTCGGGTACACTGAAGCTTTCTTT.

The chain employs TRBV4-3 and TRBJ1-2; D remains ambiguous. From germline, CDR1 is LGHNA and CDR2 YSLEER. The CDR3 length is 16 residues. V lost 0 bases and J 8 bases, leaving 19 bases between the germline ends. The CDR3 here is CASSQDSRRPVEGYTF. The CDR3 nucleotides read TGCGCCAGCAGCCAAGATAGCAGGCGCCCGGTTGAGGGCTACACCTTC.

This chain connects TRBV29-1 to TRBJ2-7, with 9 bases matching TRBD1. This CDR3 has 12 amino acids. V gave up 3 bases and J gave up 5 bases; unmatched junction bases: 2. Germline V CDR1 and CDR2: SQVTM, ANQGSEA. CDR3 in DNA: TGCAGCGTTGAGGGACAGGGACACGAGCAGTACTTC. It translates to CSVEGQGHEQYF.

The CDR3 DNA sequence: TGTGCCAGCAGCTTAGCCCCTAGCGGAGGTGGAAATGAGCAGTTCTTC. Translated: CASSLAPSGGGNEQFF. The chain employs TRBV7-2 and TRBJ2-1; 7 bases map to TRBD2. The CDR3 contains 16 residues. V gave up 0 bases and J gave up 7 bases; unmatched junction bases: 9. The germline V gene encodes CDR1 SGHTA and CDR2 FQGNSA. The full variable domain, with the rest looked up from reference TRBV7-2 and TRBJ2-1, is GAGVSQSPSNKVTEKGKDVELRCDPISGHTALYWYRQSLGQGLEFLIYFQGNSAPDKSGLPSDRFSAERTGGSVSTLTIQRTQQEDSAVYLCASSLAPSGGGNEQFFGPGTRLTVL.

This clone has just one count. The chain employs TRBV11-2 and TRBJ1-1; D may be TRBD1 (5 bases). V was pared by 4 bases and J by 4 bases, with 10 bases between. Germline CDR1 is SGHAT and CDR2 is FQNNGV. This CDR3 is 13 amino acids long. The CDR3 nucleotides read TGTGCCAGCAGCTCGGTGGGGGGCACTGAAGCTTTCTTT. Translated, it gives CASSSVGGTEAFF.

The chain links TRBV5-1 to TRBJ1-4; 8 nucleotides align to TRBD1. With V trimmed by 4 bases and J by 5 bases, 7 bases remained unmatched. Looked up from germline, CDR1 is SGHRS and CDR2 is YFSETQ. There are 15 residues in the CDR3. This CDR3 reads CASSGTGGQNEKLFF. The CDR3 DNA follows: TGCGCCAGCAGCGGAACAGGGGGGCAGAATGAAAAACTGTTTTTT.

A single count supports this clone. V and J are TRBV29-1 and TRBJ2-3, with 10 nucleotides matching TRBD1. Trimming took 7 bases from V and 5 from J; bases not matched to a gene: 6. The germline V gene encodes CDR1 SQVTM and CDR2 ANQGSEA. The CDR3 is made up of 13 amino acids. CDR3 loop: CSGGQGRGDTQYF. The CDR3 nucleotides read TGCAGCGGGGGACAGGGGAGGGGAGATACGCAGTATTTT.

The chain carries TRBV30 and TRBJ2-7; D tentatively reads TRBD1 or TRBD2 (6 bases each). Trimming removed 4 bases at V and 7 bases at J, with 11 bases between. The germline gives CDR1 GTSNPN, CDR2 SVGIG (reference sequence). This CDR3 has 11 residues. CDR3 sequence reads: CAWNRAGEQYF. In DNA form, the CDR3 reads TGTGCCTGGAACAGGGCGGGAGAGCAGTACTTC.